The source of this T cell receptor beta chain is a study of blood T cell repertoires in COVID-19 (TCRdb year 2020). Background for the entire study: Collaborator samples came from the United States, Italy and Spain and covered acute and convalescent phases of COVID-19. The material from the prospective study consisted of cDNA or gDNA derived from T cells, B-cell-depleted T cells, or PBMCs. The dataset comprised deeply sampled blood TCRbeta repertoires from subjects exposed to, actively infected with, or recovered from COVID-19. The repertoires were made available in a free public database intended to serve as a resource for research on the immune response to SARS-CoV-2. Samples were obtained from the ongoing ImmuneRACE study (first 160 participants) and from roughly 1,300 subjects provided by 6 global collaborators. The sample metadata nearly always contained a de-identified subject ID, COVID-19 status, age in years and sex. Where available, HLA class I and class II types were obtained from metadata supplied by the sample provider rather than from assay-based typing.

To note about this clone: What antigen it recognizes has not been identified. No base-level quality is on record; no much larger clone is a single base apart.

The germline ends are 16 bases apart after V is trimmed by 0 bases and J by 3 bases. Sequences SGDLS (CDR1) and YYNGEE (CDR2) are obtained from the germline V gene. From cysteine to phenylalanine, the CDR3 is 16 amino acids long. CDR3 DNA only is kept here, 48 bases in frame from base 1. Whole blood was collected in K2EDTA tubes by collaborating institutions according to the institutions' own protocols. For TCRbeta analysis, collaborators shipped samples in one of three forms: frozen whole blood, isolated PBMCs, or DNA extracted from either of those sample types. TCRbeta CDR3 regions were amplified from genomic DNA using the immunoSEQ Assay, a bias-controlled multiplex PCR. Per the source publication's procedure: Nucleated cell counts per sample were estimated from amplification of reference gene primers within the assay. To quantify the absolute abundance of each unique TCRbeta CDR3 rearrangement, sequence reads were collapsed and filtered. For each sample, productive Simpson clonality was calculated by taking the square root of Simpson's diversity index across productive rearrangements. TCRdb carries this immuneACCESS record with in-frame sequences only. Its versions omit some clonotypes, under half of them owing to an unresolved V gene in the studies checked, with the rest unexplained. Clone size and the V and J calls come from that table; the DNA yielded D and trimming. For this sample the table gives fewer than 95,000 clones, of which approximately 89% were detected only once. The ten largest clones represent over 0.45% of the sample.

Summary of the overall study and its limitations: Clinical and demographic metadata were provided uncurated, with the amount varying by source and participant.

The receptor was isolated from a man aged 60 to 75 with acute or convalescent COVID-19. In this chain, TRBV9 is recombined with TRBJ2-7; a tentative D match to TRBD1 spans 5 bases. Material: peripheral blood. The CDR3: CASSVGSLLGVYEQYF. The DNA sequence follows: TGTGCCAGCAGCGTAGGTTCCCTCTTAGGGGTCTACGAGCAGTACTTC.